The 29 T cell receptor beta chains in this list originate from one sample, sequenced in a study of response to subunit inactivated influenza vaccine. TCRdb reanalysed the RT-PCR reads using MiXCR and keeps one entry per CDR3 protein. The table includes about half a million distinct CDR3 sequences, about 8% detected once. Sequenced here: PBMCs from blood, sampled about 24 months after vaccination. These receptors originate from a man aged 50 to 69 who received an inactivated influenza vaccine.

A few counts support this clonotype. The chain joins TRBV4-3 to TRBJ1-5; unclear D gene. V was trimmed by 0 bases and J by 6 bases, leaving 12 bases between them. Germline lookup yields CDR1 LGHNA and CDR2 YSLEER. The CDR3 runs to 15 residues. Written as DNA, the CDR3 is TGCGCCAGCAGCCAAGACTTGACGGGCTTTCAGCCCCAGCATTTT. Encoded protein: CASSQDLTGFQPQHF.

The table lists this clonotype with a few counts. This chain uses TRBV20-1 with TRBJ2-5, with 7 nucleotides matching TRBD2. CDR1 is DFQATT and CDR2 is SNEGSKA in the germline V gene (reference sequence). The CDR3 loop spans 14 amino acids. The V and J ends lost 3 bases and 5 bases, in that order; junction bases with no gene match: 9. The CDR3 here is CSASGAGVLETQYF. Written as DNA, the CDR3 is TGCAGTGCTAGCGGCGCGGGAGTTTTGGAGACCCAGTACTTC.

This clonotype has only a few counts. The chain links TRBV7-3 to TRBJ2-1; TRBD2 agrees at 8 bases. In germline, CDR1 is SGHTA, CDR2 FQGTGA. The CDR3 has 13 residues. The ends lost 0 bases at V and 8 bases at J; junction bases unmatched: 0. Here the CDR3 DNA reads TGTGCCAGCAGCTTAACGGGACTAGATGAGCAGTTCTTC. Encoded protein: CASSLTGLDEQFF.

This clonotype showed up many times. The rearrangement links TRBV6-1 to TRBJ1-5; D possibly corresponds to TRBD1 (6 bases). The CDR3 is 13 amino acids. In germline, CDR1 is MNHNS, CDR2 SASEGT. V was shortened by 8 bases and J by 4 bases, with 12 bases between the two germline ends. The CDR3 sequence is CASAAGTNQPQHF. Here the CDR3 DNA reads TGTGCCAGCGCCGCAGGGACAAATCAGCCCCAGCATTTT.

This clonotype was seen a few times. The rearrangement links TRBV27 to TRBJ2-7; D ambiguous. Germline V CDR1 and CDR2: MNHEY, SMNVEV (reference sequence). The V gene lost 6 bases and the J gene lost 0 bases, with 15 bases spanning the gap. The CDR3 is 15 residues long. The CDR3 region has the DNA TGTGCCAGCAGAAAACCGAGATTAAGCTCCTACGAGCAGTACTTC. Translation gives CASRKPRLSSYEQYF.

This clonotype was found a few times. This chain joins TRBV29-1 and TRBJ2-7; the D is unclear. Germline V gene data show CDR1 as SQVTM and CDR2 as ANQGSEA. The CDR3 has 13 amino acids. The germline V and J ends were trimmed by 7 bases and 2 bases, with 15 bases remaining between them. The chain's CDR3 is CSAGDVFPYEQYF. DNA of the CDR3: TGCAGCGCCGGAGACGTCTTTCCCTACGAGCAGTACTTC.

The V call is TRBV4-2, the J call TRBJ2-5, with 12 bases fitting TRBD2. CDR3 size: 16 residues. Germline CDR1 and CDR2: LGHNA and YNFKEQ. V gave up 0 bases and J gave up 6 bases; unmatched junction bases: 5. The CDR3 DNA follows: TGTGCCAGCAGCCAAGACACGACTAGCGGGAGACAGACCCAGTACTTC. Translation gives CASSQDTTSGRQTQYF.

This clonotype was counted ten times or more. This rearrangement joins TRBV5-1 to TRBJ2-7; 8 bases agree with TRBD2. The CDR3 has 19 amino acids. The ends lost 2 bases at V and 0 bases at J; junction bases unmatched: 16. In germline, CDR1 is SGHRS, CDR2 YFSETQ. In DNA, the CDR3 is TGCGCCAGCAGCTTCCTTGCGACCATAGCGGGATGGCCCTCCTACGAGCAGTACTTC. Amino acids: CASSFLATIAGWPSYEQYF.

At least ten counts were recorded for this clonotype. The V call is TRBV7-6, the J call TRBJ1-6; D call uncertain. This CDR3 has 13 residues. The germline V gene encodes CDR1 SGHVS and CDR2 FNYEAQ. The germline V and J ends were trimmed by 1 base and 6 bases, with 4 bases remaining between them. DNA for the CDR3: TGTGCCAGCAGCTTAGAGCTTAATTCACCCCTCCACTTT. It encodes CASSLELNSPLHF.

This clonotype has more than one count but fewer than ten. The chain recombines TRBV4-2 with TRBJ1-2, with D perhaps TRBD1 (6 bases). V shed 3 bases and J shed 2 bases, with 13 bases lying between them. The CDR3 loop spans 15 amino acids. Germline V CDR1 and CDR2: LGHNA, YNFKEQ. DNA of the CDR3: TGTGCCAGCAGCCAGTCCCGAGGACAGAACTATGGCTACACCTTC. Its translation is CASSQSRGQNYGYTF.

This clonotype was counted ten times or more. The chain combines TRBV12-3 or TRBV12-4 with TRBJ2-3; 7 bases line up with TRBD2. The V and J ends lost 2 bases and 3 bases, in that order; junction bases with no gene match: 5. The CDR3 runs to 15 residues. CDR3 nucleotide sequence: TGTGCCAGCAGTTTACGGCCAGCGGGGACAGATACGCAGTATTTT. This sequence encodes CASSLRPAGTDTQYF.

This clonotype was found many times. The CDR3 DNA reads TGTGCCAGCAGCTTAGGAATGCAGGGCAGAGGCAATCAGCCCCAGCATTTT. Encoded protein: CASSLGMQGRGNQPQHF. The gene calls are TRBV7-2 and TRBJ1-5, with D maybe TRBD1 (5 bases). This CDR3 region has 17 residues. Trimming removed 1 base at V and 2 bases at J, with 15 bases between. Looked up from germline, CDR1 is SGHTA and CDR2 is FQGNSA. The complete variable domain, with remaining parts taken from reference TRBV7-2 and TRBJ1-5, reads GAGVSQSPSNKVTEKGKDVELRCDPISGHTALYWYRQSLGQGLEFLIYFQGNSAPDKSGLPSDRFSAERTGGSVSTLTIQRTQQEDSAVYLCASSLGMQGRGNQPQHFGDGTRLSIL.

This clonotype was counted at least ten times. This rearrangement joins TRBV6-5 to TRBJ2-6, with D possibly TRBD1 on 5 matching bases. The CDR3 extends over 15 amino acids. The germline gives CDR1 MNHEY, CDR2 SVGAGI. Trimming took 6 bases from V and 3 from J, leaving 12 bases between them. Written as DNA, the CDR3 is TGTGCCAGCAGGTTATACAGGTTTGGGGCCAACGTCCTGACTTTC. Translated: CASRLYRFGANVLTF.

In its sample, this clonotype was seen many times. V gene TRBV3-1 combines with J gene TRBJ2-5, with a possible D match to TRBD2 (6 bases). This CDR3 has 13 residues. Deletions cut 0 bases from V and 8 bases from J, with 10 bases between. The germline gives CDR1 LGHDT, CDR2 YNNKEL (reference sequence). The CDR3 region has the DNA TGTGCCAGCAGCCAAGATCCCGGGAGTACCCAGTACTTC. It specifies CASSQDPGSTQYF.

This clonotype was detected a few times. CDR3 loop: CASSLLLAGDRTDIQYF. Written as DNA, the CDR3 is TGTGCCAGCAGTTTACTGTTGGCGGGAGATAGAACTGACATTCAGTACTTC. The rearrangement uses TRBV28 and TRBJ2-4; 7 bases match TRBD2. With V trimmed by 2 bases and J by 8 bases, 15 bases remained unmatched. Per the germline V gene, CDR1 is MDHEN and CDR2 is SYDVKM. The CDR3 totals 17 residues. The variable domain in full, with the rest retrieved from reference TRBV28 and TRBJ2-4, is DVKVTQSSRYLVKRTGEKVFLECVQDMDHENMFWYRQDPGLGLRLIYFSYDVKMKEKGDIPEGYSVSREKKERFSLILESASTNQTSMYLCASSLLLAGDRTDIQYFGAGTRLSVL.

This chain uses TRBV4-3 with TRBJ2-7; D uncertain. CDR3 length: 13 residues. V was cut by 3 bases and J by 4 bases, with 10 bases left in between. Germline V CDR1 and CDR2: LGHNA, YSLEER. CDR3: CASSQGIVYEQYF. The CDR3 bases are TGCGCCAGCAGCCAGGGGATCGTTTACGAGCAGTACTTC.

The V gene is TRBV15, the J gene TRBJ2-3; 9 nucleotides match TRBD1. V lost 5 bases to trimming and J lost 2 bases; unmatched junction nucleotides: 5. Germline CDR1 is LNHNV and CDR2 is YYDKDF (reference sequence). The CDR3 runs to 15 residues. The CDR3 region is CATSQGQGTTDTQYF. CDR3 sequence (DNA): TGTGCCACCAGCCAAGGACAGGGGACCACAGATACGCAGTATTTT.

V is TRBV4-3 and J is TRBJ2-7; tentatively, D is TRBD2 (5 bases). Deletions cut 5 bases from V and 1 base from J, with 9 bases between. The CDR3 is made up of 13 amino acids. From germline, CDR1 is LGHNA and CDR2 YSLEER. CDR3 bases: TGCGCCAGCAGCGGAGGACGGTCCTACGAGCAGTACTTC. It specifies CASSGGRSYEQYF.

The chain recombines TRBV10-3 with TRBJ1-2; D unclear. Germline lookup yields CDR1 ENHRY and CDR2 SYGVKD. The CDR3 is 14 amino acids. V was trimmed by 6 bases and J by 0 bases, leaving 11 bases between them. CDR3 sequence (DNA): TGTGCCATCAGGGAAGGGAGGACTAACTATGGCTACACCTTC. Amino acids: CAIREGRTNYGYTF.

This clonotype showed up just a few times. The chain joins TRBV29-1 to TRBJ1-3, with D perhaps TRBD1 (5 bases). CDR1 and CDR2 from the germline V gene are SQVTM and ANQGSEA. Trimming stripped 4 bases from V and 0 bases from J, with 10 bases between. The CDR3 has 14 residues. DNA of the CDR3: TGCAGCGTTGTGAGAGGGACCTCTGGAAACACCATATATTTT. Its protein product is CSVVRGTSGNTIYF.

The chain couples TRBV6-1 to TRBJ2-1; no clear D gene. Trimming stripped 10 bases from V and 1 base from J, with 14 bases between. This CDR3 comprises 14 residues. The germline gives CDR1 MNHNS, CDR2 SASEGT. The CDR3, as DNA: TGTGCCACCCTACCGACGGGTTCCTACAATGAGCAGTTCTTC. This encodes CATLPTGSYNEQFF.

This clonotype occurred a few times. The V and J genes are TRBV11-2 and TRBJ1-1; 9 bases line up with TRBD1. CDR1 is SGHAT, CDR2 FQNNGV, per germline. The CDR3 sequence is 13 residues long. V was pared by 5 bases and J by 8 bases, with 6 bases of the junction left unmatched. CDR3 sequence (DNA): TGTGCCAGCAGCGCACAGGGGGCATGGGAAGCTTTCTTT. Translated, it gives CASSAQGAWEAFF.

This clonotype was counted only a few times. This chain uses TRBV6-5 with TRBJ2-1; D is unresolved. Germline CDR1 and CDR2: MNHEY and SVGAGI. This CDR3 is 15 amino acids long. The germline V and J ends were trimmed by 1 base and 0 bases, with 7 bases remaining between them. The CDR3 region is CASSYLGSSYNEQFF. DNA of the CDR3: TGTGCCAGCAGTTACTTAGGGTCCTCCTACAATGAGCAGTTCTTC.

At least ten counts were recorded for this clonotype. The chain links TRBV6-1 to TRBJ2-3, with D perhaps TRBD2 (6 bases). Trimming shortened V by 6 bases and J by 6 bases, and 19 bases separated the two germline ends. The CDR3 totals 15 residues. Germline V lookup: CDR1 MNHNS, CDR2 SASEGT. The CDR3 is CASRQRDGGKDTQYF. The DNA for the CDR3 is TGTGCCAGCAGACAAAGGGACGGGGGAAAGGATACGCAGTATTTT.

CDR3 loop: CASSQRSGREETQYF. The CDR3 DNA reads as TGTGCCAGCAGCCAGCGCTCCGGGAGGGAGGAGACCCAGTACTTC. The chain employs TRBV3-1 and TRBJ2-5; 8 bases align to TRBD2. The V gene's germline CDR1 is LGHDT and CDR2 YNNKEL (reference sequence). Trimming cost V 3 bases and J 5 bases; bases outside gene matches: 8. CDR3 size: 15 residues.

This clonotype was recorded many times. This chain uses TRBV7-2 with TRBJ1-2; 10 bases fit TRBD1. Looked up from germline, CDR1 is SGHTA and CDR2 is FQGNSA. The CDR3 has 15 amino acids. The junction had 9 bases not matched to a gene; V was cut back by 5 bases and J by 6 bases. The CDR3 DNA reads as TGTGCCAGCAGCAGAACGGGACAGGGGCTCGATGGCTACACCTTC. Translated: CASSRTGQGLDGYTF.

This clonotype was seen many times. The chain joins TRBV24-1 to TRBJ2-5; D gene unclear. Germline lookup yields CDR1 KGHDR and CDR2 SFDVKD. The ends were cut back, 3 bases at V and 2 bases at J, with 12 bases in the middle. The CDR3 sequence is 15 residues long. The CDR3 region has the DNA TGTGCCACCAGTGATAGTGGACGGCCTCAAGAGACCCAGTACTTC. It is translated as CATSDSGRPQETQYF.

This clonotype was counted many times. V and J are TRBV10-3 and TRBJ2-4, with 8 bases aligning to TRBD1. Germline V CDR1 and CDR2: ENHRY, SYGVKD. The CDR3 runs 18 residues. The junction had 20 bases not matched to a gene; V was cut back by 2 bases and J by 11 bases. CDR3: CAISERTGTGRSGSVQYF. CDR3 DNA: TGTGCCATCAGTGAGAGAACCGGGACAGGCCGTTCTGGTTCCGTTCAGTACTTC.

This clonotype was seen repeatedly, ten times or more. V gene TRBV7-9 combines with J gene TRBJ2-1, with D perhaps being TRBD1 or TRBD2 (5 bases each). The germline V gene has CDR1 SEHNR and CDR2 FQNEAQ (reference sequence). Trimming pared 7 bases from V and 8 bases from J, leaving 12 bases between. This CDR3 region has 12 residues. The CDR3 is CASTLEGYEQFF. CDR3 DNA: TGTGCCAGCACCCTAGAGGGGTATGAGCAGTTCTTC.